The 21 T cell receptor beta chains listed next were all sequenced from one sample in a study of blood T cell repertoires in COVID-19. TCRdb keeps only in-frame clones here, not all; method: immunoSEQ multiplex PCR. Here the sample spans a few hundred thousand clones, 86% being singletons. The sequencing sample was made of peripheral blood. The receptors were gathered from a woman aged 45 to 65 with acute or convalescent COVID-19.

J is TRBJ2-6 and V is TRBV28, with D unclear. Trimming left V 7 bases short and J 2 bases short, with 12 bases between. The germline V gene has CDR1 MDHEN and CDR2 SYDVKM. This CDR3 spans 15 amino acids. CDR3 nucleotides: TGTGCCAGCAAATGGGCCGTGACTGGGGCCAACGTCCTGACTTTC. Amino acids: CASKWAVTGANVLTF.

V is TRBV30 and J is TRBJ2-2, with 9 bases matching TRBD2. The CDR3 contains 16 residues. Per germline, CDR1 GTSNPN and CDR2 SVGIG (reference sequence). The trim removed 4 bases at V and 4 bases at J, leaving 10 bases unmatched. The CDR3 reads CAWTPNPGLATGELFF. DNA of the CDR3: TGTGCCTGGACCCCCAACCCGGGACTAGCCACCGGGGAGCTGTTTTTT.

This clone was seen a single time. The rearrangement joins TRBV27 to TRBJ2-3; 8 bases are a match to TRBD2. CDR3 length: 16 amino acids. Germline CDR1 reads MNHEY; CDR2 reads SMNVEV (reference sequence). V gave up 5 bases and J gave up 0 bases; unmatched junction bases: 7. The CDR3 DNA reads TGTGCCAGCAGTGCTGTAGCGGGACTGAGCACAGATACGCAGTATTTT. Translating gives CASSAVAGLSTDTQYF.

The chain employs TRBV30 and TRBJ1-6; D gene ambiguous. The CDR3 has 13 amino acids. CDR1 is GTSNPN, CDR2 SVGIG, per germline (reference sequence). The germline V and J ends were trimmed by 4 bases and 5 bases, with 9 bases remaining between them. The CDR3 region is CAWTHKHNSPLHF. The CDR3 DNA follows: TGTGCCTGGACACACAAACATAATTCACCCCTCCACTTT.

The gene calls are TRBV5-6 and TRBJ2-7; no clear D gene. The CDR3 totals 16 residues. Trimming cost V 0 bases and J 2 bases, with 15 bases left between them. From germline, CDR1 is SGHDT and CDR2 YYEEEE. As DNA, the CDR3 is TGTGCCAGCAGCTTGGCCTCTGGAGATAAGCCCTACGAGCAGTACTTC. Amino acids: CASSLASGDKPYEQYF.

In DNA form, the CDR3 reads TGTGCCAGCAGTTTATACTATCACGAGACCCAGTACTTC. Encoded protein: CASSLYYHETQYF. The J gene is TRBJ2-5, the V gene TRBV27, with unresolved D. V was cut by 1 base and J by 5 bases, with 8 bases left in between. The CDR3 sequence is 13 residues long. From germline, CDR1 is MNHEY and CDR2 SMNVEV (reference sequence).

This chain's CDR3 is CASSRETGTAGELFF. For the CDR3, the DNA is TGTGCCAGCAGCAGGGAGACAGGGACGGCCGGGGAGCTGTTTTTT. J is TRBJ2-2 and V is TRBV5-4; 7 positions agree with TRBD1. The CDR3 consists of 15 residues. Trimming cost V 4 bases and J 6 bases; bases outside gene matches: 9. Germline-derived CDR1 and CDR2 are SGHNT and YYREEE (reference sequence).

This chain uses TRBV30 with TRBJ1-5; D remains ambiguous. This CDR3 has 14 residues. In germline, CDR1 is GTSNPN, CDR2 SVGIG (reference sequence). Trimming took off 1 base at V and 3 bases at J, with 10 bases between the two ends. CDR3 bases: TGTGCCTGGAGTGGGGCAGTGAACAATCAGCCCCAGCATTTT. It translates to CAWSGAVNNQPQHF.

The genes are TRBV7-2 and TRBJ1-1; D is unresolved. Deletions cut 2 bases from V and 2 bases from J, with 9 bases between. Looked up from germline, CDR1 is SGHTA and CDR2 is FQGNSA. The CDR3 consists of 14 residues. The CDR3 DNA follows: TGTGCCAGCAGCTTATTGGCAGTAAACACTGAAGCTTTCTTT. Residues: CASSLLAVNTEAFF.

The chain joins TRBV6-1 to TRBJ2-3; D is uncertain. The CDR3 is 13 residues long. The V and J ends lost 2 bases and 4 bases respectively, with 7 bases between them. Germline CDR1 reads MNHNS; CDR2 reads SASEGT. CDR3 protein: CASSEFSPDTQYF. CDR3 DNA sequence: TGTGCCAGCAGTGAATTCTCCCCAGATACGCAGTATTTT.

V is TRBV7-2 and J is TRBJ2-3, with D tentatively TRBD1 (6 bases). The V end lost 1 base, the J end lost 2 bases, and 13 bases lay between the germline ends. Germline CDR1 SGHTA, CDR2 FQGNSA. The CDR3 contains 16 residues. The CDR3 spells CASSLGWAGDTDTQYF. The CDR3 bases are TGTGCCAGCAGCTTAGGTTGGGCAGGGGACACAGATACGCAGTATTTT. Supplemented by reference TRBV7-2 and TRBJ2-3, the full variable domain reads GAGVSQSPSNKVTEKGKDVELRCDPISGHTALYWYRQSLGQGLEFLIYFQGNSAPDKSGLPSDRFSAERTGGSVSTLTIQRTQQEDSAVYLCASSLGWAGDTDTQYFGPGTRLTVL.

The rearrangement uses TRBV7-6 and TRBJ1-1, with 8 bases fitting TRBD1. The CDR3 covers 15 residues. CDR1 is SGHVS and CDR2 is FNYEAQ in the germline V gene. V lost 1 base to trimming and J lost 4 bases; unmatched junction nucleotides: 5. CDR3 nucleotide sequence: TGTGCCAGCAGCTTAGTAGGACAGGGTGCCACTGAAGCTTTCTTT. The encoded protein is CASSLVGQGATEAFF. The entire variable domain, with the rest obtained from reference TRBV7-6 and TRBJ1-1, is as follows: GAGVSQSPRYKVTKRGQDVALRCDPISGHVSLYWYRQALGQGPEFLTYFNYEAQQDKSGLPNDRFSAERPEGSISTLTIQRTEQRDSAMYRCASSLVGQGATEAFFGQGTRLTVV.

V and J are TRBV21-1 and TRBJ2-7; TRBD2 is the table's D call, not checked against the DNA. TRBV21-1 is flagged as a pseudogene. The CDR3 is made up of 14 amino acids. DNA of the CDR3: TGTGCCAGCCGATTCTTGCGGGAGCCCTACGAGCAGTACTTC. Its protein is CASRFLREPYEQYF.

The chain links TRBV27 to TRBJ2-1, with TRBD2 matching over 10 bases. Trimming at V came to 5 bases and at J to 4 bases, leaving 5 bases not matched to a gene. CDR1 is MNHEY, CDR2 SMNVEV, per germline (reference sequence). This CDR3 comprises 15 residues. In nucleotides, the CDR3 is TGTGCCAGCAGTGAAGCGGGAGGGGGGTACAATGAGCAGTTCTTC. This gives the protein CASSEAGGGYNEQFF.

The V call is TRBV18, the J call TRBJ1-5, with no clear D. Germline CDR1 is KGHSH and CDR2 is LQKENI. The V and J ends lost 2 bases and 7 bases respectively, with 9 bases between them. The CDR3 has 13 residues. In DNA, the CDR3 is TGTGCCAGCTCACCAGATAACAGACAGCCCCAGCATTTT. Translation gives CASSPDNRQPQHF.

The V and J genes are TRBV28 and TRBJ2-5; 10 bases fit TRBD1. The V and J ends lost 3 bases and 3 bases, in that order; junction bases with no gene match: 4. The CDR3 is 15 amino acids. Looked up from germline, CDR1 is MDHEN and CDR2 is SYDVKM. The CDR3 region is CASSFWTGGKETQYF. The CDR3 DNA reads as TGTGCCAGCAGTTTCTGGACAGGGGGTAAAGAGACCCAGTACTTC.

The rearrangement links TRBV5-4 to TRBJ2-1; tentatively, D is TRBD1 (5 bases). V was cut by 0 bases and J by 5 bases, with 9 bases left in between. This CDR3 has 14 residues. CDR1 SGHNT and CDR2 YYREEE come from the germline V gene (reference sequence). The CDR3 DNA is TGTGCCAGCAGCTTGGAGGGGCGAAACAATGAGCAGTTCTTC. Residues: CASSLEGRNNEQFF.

J is TRBJ1-1 and V is TRBV19; possible D gene TRBD1, 5 bases. Trimming shortened V by 5 bases and J by 1 base, and 8 bases separated the two germline ends. The germline CDR1 and CDR2 sequences are LNHDA and SQIVND (reference sequence). The CDR3 runs to 13 residues. The CDR3 DNA is TGTGCCAGTAGTCCCACAGGGAACACTGAAGCTTTCTTT. Residues: CASSPTGNTEAFF. Full variable domain (rest looked up from reference TRBV19 and TRBJ1-1): DGGITQSPKYLFRKEGQNVTLSCEQNLNHDAMYWYRQDPGQGLRLIYYSQIVNDFQKGDIAEGYSVSREKKESFPLTVTSAQKNPTAFYLCASSPTGNTEAFFGQGTRLTVV.

J is TRBJ2-2 and V is TRBV18, with 9 bases identical to TRBD1. The CDR3 length is 15 residues. The germline V gene has CDR1 KGHSH and CDR2 LQKENI. The V gene end was trimmed by 2 bases and the J gene end by 3 bases; junction bases not matched to a gene: 1. CDR3 sequence: CASSPGQGHTGELFF. For the CDR3, the DNA is TGTGCCAGCTCACCAGGACAGGGGCACACCGGGGAGCTGTTTTTT.

About this clone: The same CDR3 also results from other DNA sequences found in this sample. This chain joins TRBV5-1 and TRBJ2-2; D gene uncertain. The CDR3 covers 14 residues. Germline CDR1 is SGHRS and CDR2 is YFSETQ. Trimming removed 0 bases from V and 1 base from J, with 4 bases in between. CDR3 sequence: CASSLAGNTGELFF. The CDR3 bases are TGCGCCAGCAGCTTGGCAGGGAACACCGGGGAGCTGTTTTTT.

This chain connects TRBV5-1 to TRBJ1-3; weak D call: TRBD1 (5 bases). Germline assignment: CDR1 SGHRS and CDR2 YFSETQ. The V and J ends lost 3 bases and 7 bases respectively, with 17 bases between them. This CDR3 has 15 amino acids. The CDR3, as DNA: TGCGCCAGCAGCTCCCGGGGGGTGCTCGGTAACACCATATATTTT. Translation: CASSSRGVLGNTIYF.